This TCR beta chain came from a study of cytomegalovirus exposure and HLA in healthy donors. Regarding this clone: Its antigen is undetermined.

Profiled with immunoSEQ multiplex PCR; TCRdb holds only in-frame clones, not every one. This table holds some 210,000 clones, around 86% found once. Overall study findings and caveats: Three chains tied to CMV proved CMV antigen-specific in vitro. TCR beta chains numbering approximately 150 were designated cytomegalovirus-associated.

Trimming removed 0 bases at V and 4 bases at J, with 5 bases between. Germline assignment: CDR1 SGHRS and CDR2 YFSETQ. This CDR3 contains 13 residues. The sequence derives from a woman aged 18 to 35 in good health and CMV-seropositive. Sample: PBMCs. The rearrangement joins TRBV5-1 to TRBJ1-5; no clear D gene. The CDR3 DNA reads TGCGCCAGCAGCTTGGAGCTAAATCAGCCCCAGCATTTT. It codes for CASSLELNQPQHF.